A selection of T cell receptor beta chains follows, all from one sample in a study of T cell responses to AZD1222 COVID-19 vaccine. Sequencing used immunoSEQ multiplex PCR; TCRdb keeps in-frame clones, though not all of them. The sample records about 150,000 clones, roughly nine tenths being singletons. The sample consisted of peripheral blood, taken 28 days after the second AZD1222 dose. These receptors came from an adult who received the AZD1222 COVID-19 vaccine. Both conserved end residues are part of each CDR3. D genes are given only for firm matches. Not every row has a clone size; where given, it reads once, few, many or a size class.

J: TRBJ2-2
D: NA
length: 14
V: TRBV10-3
size: NA
CDR3: CASSSREDTGELFF
DNA: TGTGCCAGCTCGTCCAGGGAGGACACCGGGGAGCTGTTTTTT

J: TRBJ1-5
D: NA
length: 15
V: TRBV7-8
size: NA
CDR3: CASSLADGSGQPQHF
DNA: TGTGCCAGCAGCTTAGCGGACGGGTCCGGCCAGCCCCAGCATTTT

J: TRBJ1-5
D: NA
length: 15
V: TRBV9
size: NA
CDR3: CASSVGPGSNQPQHF
DNA: TGTGCCAGCAGCGTGGGACCCGGGAGCAATCAGCCCCAGCATTTT

J: TRBJ1-1
D: NA
length: 12
V: TRBV24-1
size: NA
CDR3: CATSRGGTEAFF
DNA: TGTGCCACCTCTAGGGGCGGAACTGAAGCTTTCTTT

J: TRBJ2-7
D: NA
length: 14
V: TRBV30
size: NA
CDR3: CAWSVGAGTSEQYF
DNA: TGTGCCTGGAGTGTTGGGGCGGGGACGAGCGAGCAGTACTTC

J: TRBJ2-7
D: NA
length: 14
V: TRBV6-1
size: NA
CDR3: CASSEDIQGYEQYF
DNA: TGTGCCAGCAGTGAAGATATACAGGGCTACGAGCAGTACTTC

J: TRBJ1-1
D: NA
length: 14
V: TRBV2
size: NA
CDR3: CASSRGKMNTEAFF
DNA: TGTGCCAGCTCCCGGGGAAAAATGAACACTGAAGCTTTCTTT

J: TRBJ2-3
D: TRBD2
length: 18
V: TRBV27
size: NA
CDR3: CASSGGAGVVSVVDTQYF
DNA: TGTGCCAGCAGCGGTGGGGCGGGAGTCGTCTCTGTCGTAGATACGCAGTATTTT

J: TRBJ1-1
D: NA
length: 14
V: TRBV5-6
size: few
CDR3: CASSLVGTGTEAFF
DNA: TGTGCCAGCAGCTTGGTTGGGACGGGCACTGAAGCTTTCTTT

J: TRBJ2-3
D: NA
length: 14
V: TRBV7-2
size: once
CDR3: CASSLRGKLDTQYF
DNA: TGTGCCAGCAGCTTACGGGGTAAATTGGATACGCAGTATTTT

J: TRBJ1-1
D: NA
length: 13
V: TRBV19
size: few
CDR3: CASSIGGYGEAFF
DNA: TGTGCCAGTAGTATCGGGGGTTATGGTGAAGCTTTCTTT

J: TRBJ2-1
D: NA
length: 15
V: TRBV14
size: few
CDR3: CASSQAVGGYNEQFF
DNA: TGTGCCAGCAGCCAAGCGGTTGGGGGCTACAATGAGCAGTTCTTC

J: TRBJ2-7
D: NA
length: 15
V: TRBV5-1
size: NA
CDR3: CASSPRGSTLNEQYF
DNA: TGCGCCAGCAGCCCTCGTGGATCGACTTTAAACGAGCAGTACTTC

J: TRBJ2-3
D: NA
length: 14
V: TRBV24-1
size: NA
CDR3: CATSDSTSTDTQYF
DNA: TGTGCCACCAGTGATAGTACTAGCACAGATACGCAGTATTTT

J: TRBJ1-3
D: NA
length: 16
V: TRBV14
size: few
CDR3: CASSQERPYSGNTIYF
DNA: TGTGCCAGCAGCCAAGAAAGGCCCTACTCTGGAAACACCATATATTTT

J: TRBJ2-2
D: NA
length: 14
V: TRBV25-1
size: NA
CDR3: CASSEFWNTGELFF
DNA: TGTGCCAGCAGTGAATTTTGGAACACCGGGGAGCTGTTTTTT

J: TRBJ1-5
D: TRBD1
length: 14
V: TRBV19
size: NA
CDR3: CASSNQGAEQPQHF
DNA: TGTGCCAGTAGTAATCAGGGGGCCGAACAGCCCCAGCATTTT

J: TRBJ2-5
D: TRBD2
length: 16
V: TRBV5-5
size: NA
CDR3: CASSLALAGVGETQYF
DNA: TGTGCCAGCAGCTTGGCACTAGCGGGAGTCGGGGAGACCCAGTACTTC

J: TRBJ1-5
D: NA
length: 14
V: TRBV2
size: NA
CDR3: CASSATQGTQPQHF
DNA: TGTGCCAGCAGTGCGACTCAGGGCACTCAGCCCCAGCATTTT

J: TRBJ2-7
D: NA
length: 13
V: TRBV11-3
size: NA
CDR3: CASSLVQFYEQYF
DNA: TGTGCCAGCAGCTTAGTTCAATTCTACGAGCAGTACTTC

J: TRBJ2-4
D: TRBD1
length: 13
V: TRBV27
size: NA
CDR3: CASSRDRLNIQYF
DNA: TGTGCCAGCAGCCGGGACAGATTAAACATTCAGTACTTC

J: TRBJ1-1
D: NA
length: 13
V: TRBV9
size: few
CDR3: CASSAGSNTEAFF
DNA: TGTGCCAGCAGTGCAGGTTCGAACACTGAAGCTTTCTTT

J: TRBJ1-6
D: NA
length: 16
V: TRBV7-2
size: NA
CDR3: CASSLWGSADNSPLHF
DNA: TGTGCCAGCAGCTTATGGGGGTCGGCCGATAATTCACCCCTCCACTTT

J: TRBJ2-3
D: NA
length: 13
V: TRBV6-4
size: NA
CDR3: CASSDRETDTQYF
DNA: TGTGCCAGCAGTGACAGGGAGACAGATACGCAGTATTTT

J: TRBJ1-2
D: TRBD1
length: 15
V: TRBV25-1
size: NA
CDR3: CASSESVRGPPGYTF
DNA: TGTGCCAGCAGTGAATCTGTCAGGGGGCCCCCTGGCTACACCTTC

J: TRBJ1-1
D: TRBD1
length: 16
V: TRBV19
size: NA
CDR3: CASSQLGQGLKTEAFF
DNA: TGTGCCAGTAGTCAACTCGGACAGGGCCTCAAAACTGAAGCTTTCTTT

J: TRBJ1-4
D: TRBD1
length: 14
V: TRBV5-1
size: NA
CDR3: CASSFGQGDEKLFF
DNA: TGCGCCAGCAGCTTTGGACAGGGGGATGAAAAACTGTTTTTT

J: TRBJ2-7
D: NA
length: 13
V: TRBV30
size: NA
CDR3: CAWSIGRNYEQYF
DNA: TGTGCCTGGAGTATCGGCCGCAACTACGAGCAGTACTTC

J: TRBJ2-1
D: NA
length: 14
V: TRBV5-6
size: NA
CDR3: CASSSPGPYNEQFF
DNA: TGTGCCAGCAGCTCCCCGGGACCATACAATGAGCAGTTCTTC

J: TRBJ2-7
D: TRBD1
length: 15
V: TRBV6-1
size: NA
CDR3: CASSEATGTGYEQYF
DNA: TGTGCCAGCAGTGAAGCGACCGGGACAGGCTACGAGCAGTACTTC

J: TRBJ1-6
D: NA
length: 13
V: TRBV6-5
size: NA
CDR3: CASSYGGSSPLHF
DNA: TGTGCCAGCAGTTACGGGGGGAGCTCACCCCTCCACTTT

J: TRBJ1-5
D: NA
length: 16
V: TRBV6-4
size: NA
CDR3: CARIQEGSSSNQPQHF
DNA: TGTGCCAGGATACAGGAAGGTTCTTCTAGCAATCAGCCCCAGCATTTT

J: TRBJ2-1
D: NA
length: 11
V: TRBV6-2/TRBV6-3
size: NA
CDR3: CASSYSDGKFF
DNA: TGTGCCAGCAGTTACTCGGACGGGAAGTTCTTC

J: TRBJ2-1
D: TRBD2
length: 15
V: TRBV3-1/TRBV3-2
size: once
CDR3: CASSAGLAGKWEQFF
DNA: TGTGCCAGCAGCGCGGGACTAGCGGGAAAATGGGAGCAGTTCTTC